This T cell receptor (beta chain) was sequenced in a study of cytomegalovirus exposure and HLA in healthy donors. Study information: A data release that came early held some 84 million unique TCRs from HLA-typed donors. Regarding the study as a whole: Later on, an analysis tied 15,000 to 20,000 TCR beta sequences to HLA alleles at 0.05 false discovery rate.

With 60 Vbeta and 13 Jbeta primers, the PCR was carried out. Data came from immunoSEQ multiplex PCR; TCRdb stores just in-frame clones and leaves some out. In the table there are 150,000 to 250,000 clones, approximately 79% of which are singletons. Losses at the gene ends were 4 bases for V and 5 bases for J; bases not matched to a gene: 8. The CDR3 is made up of 16 amino acids. CDR1 and CDR2 from the germline V gene are MNHEY and SVGAGI. As to this clone: The antigen is not known.

What was sequenced was PBMCs. The chain links TRBV6-5 to TRBJ2-3; 11 nucleotides line up with TRBD2. This TCR derives from a girl between 10 and 17 years old in good health and CMV-seropositive. The CDR3 sequence is CASSSVAGGPVDTQYF. CDR3 coding DNA: TGTGCCAGCAGTTCCGTAGCGGGGGGGCCCGTAGATACGCAGTATTTT.